This T cell receptor beta chain comes out of a study of shared clonotypes between healthy human individuals. Study-wide results and limits: A reduction in generation probabilities was seen for non-shared clonotypes relative to those shared by all four donors. Larger estimated richness was generally recorded for naive subsets relative to memory subsets.

This CDR3 region has 11 residues. CDR1 is DFQATT and CDR2 is SNEGSKA in the germline V gene (reference sequence). Sorted-subset replicate PCRs used around 0.2 ug DNA, 30,000 or so T cell genomes. Clones were read by immunoSEQ multiplex PCR, and TCRdb kept only the in-frame ones, dropping some. The sample has over a million clones, about 96% seen once. A remark on this clone: Its antigen is currently unknown.

The material sequenced was naive CD4+ T cells sorted from blood. The subset is: CD45RA+ positively selected. The origin of this receptor is a man younger than 40 in good health. The rearrangement links TRBV20-1 to TRBJ2-1, with 7 bases that match TRBD2. The CDR3 is CASGTYNEQFF. CDR3 sequence (DNA): TGCGCTAGCGGAACCTACAATGAGCAGTTCTTC.